The entry below gives a single T cell receptor (beta chain) sequence along with its context. Each sorted subset replicate got 200 ng genomic DNA, 30,000 or so genomes. Method: immunoSEQ multiplex PCR; TCRdb's copy keeps in-frame clones and lacks some. The table has a few million clones, roughly nine tenths seen once. The data stem from a study of shared clonotypes between healthy human individuals. Study summary: CD8 memory received one plate per donor, CD8 naive two, CD4 memory three and CD4 naive three.

Each of the donors was a healthy adult who was HIV-negative and had not had a recent acute infection or vaccination. Every donor, a Caucasian adult, lived in Nashville, Tennessee. Germline V gives CDR1 MGHDK, CDR2 SYGVNS. The V end lost 6 bases, the J end lost 3 bases, and 11 bases lay between the germline ends. This CDR3 spans 13 amino acids. The J gene is TRBJ1-2, the V gene TRBV25-1; a weak D match, TRBD1 (5 bases). The sample was naive CD4+ T cells sorted from blood. This sample's subset: CD45RA+ positively selected. The clonotype comes from a man aged 18 to 29 in good health. The CDR3 nucleotides read TGTGCCAGCAGGCAGGGTGGTCACTATGGCTACACCTTC. It codes for CASRQGGHYGYTF.